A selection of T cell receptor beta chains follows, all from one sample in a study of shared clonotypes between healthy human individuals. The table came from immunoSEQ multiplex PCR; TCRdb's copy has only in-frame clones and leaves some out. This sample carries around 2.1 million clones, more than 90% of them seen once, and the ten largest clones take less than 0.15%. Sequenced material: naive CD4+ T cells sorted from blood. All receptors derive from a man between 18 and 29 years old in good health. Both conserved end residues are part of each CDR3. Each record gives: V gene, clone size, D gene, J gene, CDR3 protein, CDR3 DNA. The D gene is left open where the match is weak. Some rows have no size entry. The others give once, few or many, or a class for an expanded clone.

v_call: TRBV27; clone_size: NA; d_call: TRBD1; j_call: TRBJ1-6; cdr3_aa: CASSLTGTNSPLHF; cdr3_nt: TGTGCCAGCAGCCTGACAGGGACTAATTCACCCCTCCACTTT
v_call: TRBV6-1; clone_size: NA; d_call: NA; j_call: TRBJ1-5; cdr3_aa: CASRGGDYSNQPQHF; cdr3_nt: TGTGCCAGCCGCGGGGGGGACTATAGCAATCAGCCCCAGCATTTT
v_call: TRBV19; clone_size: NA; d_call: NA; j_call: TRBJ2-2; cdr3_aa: CATGRGTNTGELFF; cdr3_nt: TGTGCCACCGGGCGGGGAACCAACACCGGGGAGCTGTTTTTT
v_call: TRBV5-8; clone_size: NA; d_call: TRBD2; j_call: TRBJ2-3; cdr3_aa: CASSHRLAGGLSTDTQYF; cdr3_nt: TGTGCCAGCAGCCACCGACTAGCGGGGGGCCTTAGCACAGATACGCAGTATTTT
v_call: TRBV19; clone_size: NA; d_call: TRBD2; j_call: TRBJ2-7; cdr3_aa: CATSTSGTSFEQYF; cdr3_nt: TGTGCCACCTCCACATCCGGGACTAGTTTCGAGCAGTACTTC
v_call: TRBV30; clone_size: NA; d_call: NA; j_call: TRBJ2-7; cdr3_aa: CAWSDRLAPISHQYF; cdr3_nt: TGTGCCTGGAGTGATCGGCTAGCGCCGATTTCGCACCAGTACTTC
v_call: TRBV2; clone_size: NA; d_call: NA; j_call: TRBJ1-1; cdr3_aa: CASSERGNGYTEAFF; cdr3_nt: TGTGCCAGCAGTGAGCGGGGCAACGGGTACACTGAAGCTTTCTTT
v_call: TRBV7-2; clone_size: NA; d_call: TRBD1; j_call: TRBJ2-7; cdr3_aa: CASSLGRKGTGADEQYF; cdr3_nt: TGTGCCAGCAGCTTAGGTCGTAAAGGGACAGGGGCGGACGAGCAGTACTTC
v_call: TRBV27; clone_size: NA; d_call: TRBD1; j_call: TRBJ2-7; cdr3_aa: CASRTTGTGTYEQYF; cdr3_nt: TGTGCCAGCAGGACAACCGGGACAGGGACGTACGAGCAGTACTTC
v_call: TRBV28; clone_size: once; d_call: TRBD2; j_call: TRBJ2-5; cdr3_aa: CASSLRLAGDKETQYF; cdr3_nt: TGTGCCAGCAGTCTTCGACTAGCGGGGGACAAAGAGACCCAGTACTTC
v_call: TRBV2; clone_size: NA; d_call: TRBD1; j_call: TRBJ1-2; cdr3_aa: CATALNQGAYGYTF; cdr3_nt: TGTGCCACTGCCTTGAACCAGGGGGCTTATGGCTACACCTTC
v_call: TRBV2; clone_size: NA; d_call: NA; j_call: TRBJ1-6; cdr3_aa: CASLGGNSPLHF; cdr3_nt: TGTGCCAGCTTAGGGGGGAATTCACCCCTCCACTTT
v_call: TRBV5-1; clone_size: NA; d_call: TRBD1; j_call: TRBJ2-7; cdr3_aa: CASSNTGGYEQYF; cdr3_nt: TGCGCCAGCAGCAACACAGGGGGCTACGAGCAGTACTTC
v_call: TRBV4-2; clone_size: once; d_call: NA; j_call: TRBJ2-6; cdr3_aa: CASSPDYSGANVLTF; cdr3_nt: TGTGCCAGCAGCCCCGATTACTCTGGGGCCAACGTCCTGACTTTC
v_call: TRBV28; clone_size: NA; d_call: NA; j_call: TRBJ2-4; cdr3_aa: CASSGGDGTLAKNIQYF; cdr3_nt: TGTGCCAGCAGTGGAGGAGATGGAACCCTAGCCAAAAACATTCAGTACTTC
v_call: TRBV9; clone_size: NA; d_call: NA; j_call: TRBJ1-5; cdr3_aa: CASSVDGSSNQPQHF; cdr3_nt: TGTGCCAGCAGCGTGGACGGATCTTCCAATCAGCCCCAGCATTTT
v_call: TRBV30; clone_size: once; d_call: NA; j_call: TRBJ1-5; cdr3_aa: CACRGARGNQPQHF; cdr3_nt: TGTGCCTGCCGCGGGGCCCGGGGCAATCAGCCCCAGCATTTT
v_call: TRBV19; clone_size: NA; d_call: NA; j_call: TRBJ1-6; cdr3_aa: CASSTQGVGSPLHF; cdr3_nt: TGTGCCAGTAGTACCCAGGGTGTGGGCTCACCCCTCCACTTT
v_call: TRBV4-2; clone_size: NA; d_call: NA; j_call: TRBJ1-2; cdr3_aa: CASSQVGQASYTF; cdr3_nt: TGTGCCAGCAGCCAAGTAGGGCAGGCAAGCTACACCTTC
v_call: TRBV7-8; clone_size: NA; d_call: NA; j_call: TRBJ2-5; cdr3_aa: CASSPTPQRVQETQYF; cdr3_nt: TGTGCCAGCAGCCCAACCCCTCAAAGAGTCCAAGAGACCCAGTACTTC
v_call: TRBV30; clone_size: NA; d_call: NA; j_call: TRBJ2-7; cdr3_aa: CAWSVRNEQYF; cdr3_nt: TGTGCCTGGAGTGTAAGGAACGAGCAGTACTTC
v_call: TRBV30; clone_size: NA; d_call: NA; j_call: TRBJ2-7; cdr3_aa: CAWREVYEQYF; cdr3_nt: TGTGCCTGGAGGGAGGTATACGAGCAGTACTTC
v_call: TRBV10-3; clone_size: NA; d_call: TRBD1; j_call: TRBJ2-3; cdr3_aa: CAIRLQGANTDTQYF; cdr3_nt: TGTGCCATCAGGTTACAGGGGGCTAACACAGATACGCAGTATTTT
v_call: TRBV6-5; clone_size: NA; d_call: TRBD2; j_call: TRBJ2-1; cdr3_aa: CASSSPGTSGKEFF; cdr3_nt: TGTGCCAGCAGTTCCCCCGGGACTAGCGGGAAGGAGTTCTTC
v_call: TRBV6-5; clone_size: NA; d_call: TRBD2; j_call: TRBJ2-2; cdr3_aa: CASNRGRGTGELFF; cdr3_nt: TGTGCCAGCAACCGTGGGAGGGGCACCGGGGAGCTGTTTTTT
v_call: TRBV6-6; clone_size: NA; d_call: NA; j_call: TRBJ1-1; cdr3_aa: CASSSQGLGTEAFF; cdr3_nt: TGTGCCAGCAGTAGCCAAGGGTTGGGAACTGAAGCTTTCTTT
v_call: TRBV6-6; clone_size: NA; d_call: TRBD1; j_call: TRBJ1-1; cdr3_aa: CASSGRDSNTEAFF; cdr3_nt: TGTGCCAGCAGTGGCCGGGACAGCAACACTGAAGCTTTCTTT
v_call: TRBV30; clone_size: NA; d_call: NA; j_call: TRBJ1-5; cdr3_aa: CAWSVGQGKGNQPQHF; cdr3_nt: TGTGCCTGGAGTGTAGGGCAGGGGAAGGGAAATCAGCCCCAGCATTTT
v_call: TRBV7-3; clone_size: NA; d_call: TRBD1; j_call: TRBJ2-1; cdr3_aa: CASSFTGQVEFEQFF; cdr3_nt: TGTGCCAGCAGCTTCACCGGACAGGTTGAATTTGAGCAGTTCTTC
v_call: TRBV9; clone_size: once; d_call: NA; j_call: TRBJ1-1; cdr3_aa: CASSAHMNTEAFF; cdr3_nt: TGTGCCAGCAGCGCCCATATGAACACTGAAGCTTTCTTT
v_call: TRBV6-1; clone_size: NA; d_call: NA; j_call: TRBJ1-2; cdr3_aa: CASSQGPALNYGYTF; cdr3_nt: TGTGCCAGCAGCCAGGGCCCTGCACTTAACTATGGCTACACCTTC
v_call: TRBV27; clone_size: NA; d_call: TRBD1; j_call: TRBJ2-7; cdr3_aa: CASSPYPGGAPYEQYF; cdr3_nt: TGTGCCAGCAGCCCCTACCCAGGGGGTGCCCCCTACGAGCAGTACTTC
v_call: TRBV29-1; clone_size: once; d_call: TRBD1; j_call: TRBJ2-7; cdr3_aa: CSVGRTGDLSEQYF; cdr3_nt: TGCAGCGTTGGCCGGACAGGGGATTTGAGCGAGCAGTACTTC
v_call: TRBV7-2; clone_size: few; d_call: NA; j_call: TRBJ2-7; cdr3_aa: CASSLTRYEQYF; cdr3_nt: TGTGCCAGCAGCTTAACACGTTACGAGCAGTACTTC
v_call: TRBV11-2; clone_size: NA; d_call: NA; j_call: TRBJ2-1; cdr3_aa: CASSLEVVIEQFF; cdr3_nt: TGTGCCAGCAGCTTAGAGGTGGTTATTGAGCAGTTCTTC
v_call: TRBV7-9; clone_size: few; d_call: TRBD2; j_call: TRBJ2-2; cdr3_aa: CASSFSGGTGELFF; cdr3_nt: TGTGCCAGCAGCTTTAGCGGGGGCACCGGGGAGCTGTTTTTT
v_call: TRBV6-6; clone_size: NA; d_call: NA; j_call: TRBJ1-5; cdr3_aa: CASESVGGYQPQHF; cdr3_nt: TGTGCCAGCGAGTCGGTGGGGGGTTATCAGCCCCAGCATTTT
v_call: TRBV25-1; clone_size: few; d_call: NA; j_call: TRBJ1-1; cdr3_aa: CASTRNTEAFF; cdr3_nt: TGTGCCAGCACAAGGAACACTGAAGCTTTCTTT
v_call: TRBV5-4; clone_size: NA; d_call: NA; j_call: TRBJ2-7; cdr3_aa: CASSPGGPRYEQYF; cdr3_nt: TGTGCCAGCAGCCCCGGCGGGCCACGCTACGAGCAGTACTTC
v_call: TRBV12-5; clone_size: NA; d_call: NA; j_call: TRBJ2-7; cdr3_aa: CASGSPDHEQYF; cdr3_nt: TGTGCTAGTGGTAGCCCGGATCACGAGCAGTACTTC